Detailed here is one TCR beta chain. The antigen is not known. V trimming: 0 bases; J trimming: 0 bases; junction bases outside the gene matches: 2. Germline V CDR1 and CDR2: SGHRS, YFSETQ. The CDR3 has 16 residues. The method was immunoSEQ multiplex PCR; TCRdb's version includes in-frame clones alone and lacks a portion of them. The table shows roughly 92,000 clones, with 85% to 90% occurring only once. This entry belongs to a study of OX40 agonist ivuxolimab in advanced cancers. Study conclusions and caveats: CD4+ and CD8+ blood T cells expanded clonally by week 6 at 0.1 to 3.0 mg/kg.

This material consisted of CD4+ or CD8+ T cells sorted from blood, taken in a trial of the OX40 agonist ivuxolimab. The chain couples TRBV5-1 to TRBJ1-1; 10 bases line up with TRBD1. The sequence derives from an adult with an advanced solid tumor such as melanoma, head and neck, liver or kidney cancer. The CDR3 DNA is TGCGCCAGCAGCTTGGCCGGGACAGGGGTGAACACTGAAGCTTTCTTT. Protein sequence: CASSLAGTGVNTEAFF. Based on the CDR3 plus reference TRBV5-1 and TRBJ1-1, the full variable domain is KAGVTQTPRYLIKTRGQQVTLSCSPISGHRSVSWYQQTPGQGLQFLFEYFSETQRNKGNFPGRFSGRQFSNSRSEMNVSTLELGDSALYLCASSLAGTGVNTEAFFGQGTRLTVV.